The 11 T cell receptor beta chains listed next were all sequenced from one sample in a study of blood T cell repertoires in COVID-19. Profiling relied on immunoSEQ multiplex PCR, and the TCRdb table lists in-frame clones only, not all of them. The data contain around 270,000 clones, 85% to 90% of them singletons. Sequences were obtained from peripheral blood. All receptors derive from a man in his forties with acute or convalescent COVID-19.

The CDR3 nucleotides are TGTGCCAGCAGCGCTCGACAGGGCGGTCAGCCCCAGCATTTT. It codes for CASSARQGGQPQHF. The chain recombines TRBV9 with TRBJ1-5; 7 bases agree with TRBD1. Trimming at V came to 3 bases and at J to 6 bases, leaving 6 bases not matched to a gene. The CDR3 extends over 14 amino acids. Germline CDR1 reads SGDLS; CDR2 reads YYNGEE.

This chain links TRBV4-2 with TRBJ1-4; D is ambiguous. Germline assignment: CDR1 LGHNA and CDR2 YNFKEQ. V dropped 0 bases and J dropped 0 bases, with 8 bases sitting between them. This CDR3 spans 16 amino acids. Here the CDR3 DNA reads TGTGCCAGCAGCCAAGAGGGAGATGCAACTAATGAAAAACTGTTTTTT. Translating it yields CASSQEGDATNEKLFF.

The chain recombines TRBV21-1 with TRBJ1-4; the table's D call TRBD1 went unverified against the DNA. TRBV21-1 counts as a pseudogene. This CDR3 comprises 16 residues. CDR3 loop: CASSAHQGLSNEKLFF. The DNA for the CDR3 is TGTGCCAGCAGCGCACACCAGGGGCTGTCTAATGAAAAACTGTTTTTT.

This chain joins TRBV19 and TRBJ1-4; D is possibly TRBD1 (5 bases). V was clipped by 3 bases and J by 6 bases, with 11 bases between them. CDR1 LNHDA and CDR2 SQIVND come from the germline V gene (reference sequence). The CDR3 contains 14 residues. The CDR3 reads CASSMGQPYEKLFF. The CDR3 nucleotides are TGTGCCAGTAGTATGGGGCAGCCCTATGAAAAACTGTTTTTT.

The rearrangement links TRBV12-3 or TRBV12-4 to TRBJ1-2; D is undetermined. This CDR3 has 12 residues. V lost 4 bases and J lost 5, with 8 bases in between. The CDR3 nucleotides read TGTGCCAGCAGTTCGACTGAGTATGGCTACACCTTC. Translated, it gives CASSSTEYGYTF.

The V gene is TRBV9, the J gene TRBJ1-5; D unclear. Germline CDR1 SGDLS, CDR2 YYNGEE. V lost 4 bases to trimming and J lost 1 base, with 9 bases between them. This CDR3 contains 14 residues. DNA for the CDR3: TGTGCCAGCAGCCCAGGATCGAGCAATCAGCCCCAGCATTTT. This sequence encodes CASSPGSSNQPQHF.

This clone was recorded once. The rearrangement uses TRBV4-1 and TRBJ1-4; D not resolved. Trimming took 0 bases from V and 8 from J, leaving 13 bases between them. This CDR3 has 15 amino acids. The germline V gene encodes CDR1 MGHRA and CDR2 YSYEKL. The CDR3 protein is CASSQDGRFNEKLFF. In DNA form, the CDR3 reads TGCGCCAGCAGCCAAGATGGGAGGTTTAACGAAAAACTGTTTTTT.

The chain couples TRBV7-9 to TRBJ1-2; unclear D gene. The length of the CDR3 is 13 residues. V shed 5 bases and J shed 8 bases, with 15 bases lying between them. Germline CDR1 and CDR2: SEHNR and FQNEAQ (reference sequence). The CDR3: CASSRGLHSGYTF. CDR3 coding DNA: TGTGCCAGCAGCCGGGGTTTGCATAGCGGCTACACCTTC.

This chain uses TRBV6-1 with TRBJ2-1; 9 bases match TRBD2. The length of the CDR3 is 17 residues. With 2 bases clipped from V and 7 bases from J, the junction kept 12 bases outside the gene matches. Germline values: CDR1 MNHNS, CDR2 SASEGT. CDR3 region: CASSEIWGAGGRNEQFF. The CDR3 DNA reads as TGTGCCAGCAGTGAAATTTGGGGAGCGGGGGGCAGGAATGAGCAGTTCTTC.

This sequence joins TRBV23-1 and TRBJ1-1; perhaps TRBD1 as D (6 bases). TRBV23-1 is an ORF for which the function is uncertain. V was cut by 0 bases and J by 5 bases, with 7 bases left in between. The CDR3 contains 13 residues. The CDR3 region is CASSQSRGTEAFF. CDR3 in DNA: TGCGCCAGCAGTCAATCCAGGGGTACTGAAGCTTTCTTT.

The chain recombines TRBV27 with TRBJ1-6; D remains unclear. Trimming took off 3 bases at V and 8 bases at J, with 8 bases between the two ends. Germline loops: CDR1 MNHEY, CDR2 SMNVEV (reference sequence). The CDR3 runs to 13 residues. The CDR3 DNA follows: TGTGCCAGCAGTTTTAACCCAGATTCACCCCTCCACTTT. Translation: CASSFNPDSPLHF.